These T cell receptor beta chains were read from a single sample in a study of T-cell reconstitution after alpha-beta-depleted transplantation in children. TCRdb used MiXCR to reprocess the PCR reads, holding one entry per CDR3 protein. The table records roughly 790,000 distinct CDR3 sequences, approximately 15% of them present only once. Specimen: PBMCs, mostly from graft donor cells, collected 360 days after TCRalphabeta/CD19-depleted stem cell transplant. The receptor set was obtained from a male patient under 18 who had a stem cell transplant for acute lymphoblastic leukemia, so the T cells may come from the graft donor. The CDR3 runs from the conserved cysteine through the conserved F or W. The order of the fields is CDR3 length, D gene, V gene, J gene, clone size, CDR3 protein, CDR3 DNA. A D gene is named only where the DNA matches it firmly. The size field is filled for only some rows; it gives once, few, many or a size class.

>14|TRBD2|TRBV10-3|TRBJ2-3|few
CAITAGGHTDTQYF
TGTGCCATCACAGCGGGAGGCCACACAGATACGCAGTATTTT
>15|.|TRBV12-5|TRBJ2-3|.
CASAAVKGVADTQYF
TGTGCTAGTGCCGCCGTAAAGGGGGTAGCAGATACGCAGTATTTT
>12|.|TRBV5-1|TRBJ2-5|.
CASPGGGETQYF
TGCGCCAGCCCCGGGGGAGGAGAGACCCAGTACTTC
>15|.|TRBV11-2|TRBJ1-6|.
CASTWGGSYNSPLHF
TGTGCCAGCACCTGGGGGGGTTCCTATAATTCACCCCTCCACTTT
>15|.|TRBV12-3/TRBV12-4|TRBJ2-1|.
CASSPEPAGANEQFF
TGTGCCAGCAGTCCCGAGCCCGCAGGGGCCAATGAGCAGTTCTTC
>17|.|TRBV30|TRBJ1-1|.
CAWSPPPWTDPNTEAFF
TGTGCCTGGAGTCCTCCCCCCTGGACAGATCCGAACACTGAAGCTTTCTTT
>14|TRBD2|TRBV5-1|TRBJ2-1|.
CASSGVAGGNEQFF
TGCGCCAGCAGCGGGGTAGCGGGAGGTAATGAGCAGTTCTTC
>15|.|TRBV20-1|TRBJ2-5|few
CSASTGGRPQETQYF
TGCAGTGCTAGCACGGGCGGGCGTCCCCAAGAGACCCAGTACTTC
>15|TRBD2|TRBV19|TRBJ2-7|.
CASSSGTSGKYEQYF
TGTGCCAGTAGTTCCGGGACTAGCGGAAAATACGAGCAGTACTTC
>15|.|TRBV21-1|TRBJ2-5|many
CASSTTSARKETQYF
TGTGCCAGCAGCACGACTAGCGCGAGAAAAGAGACCCAGTACTTC
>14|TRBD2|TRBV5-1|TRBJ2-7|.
CASSLVSGFYEQYF
TGCGCCAGCAGCTTGGTTAGCGGGTTCTACGAGCAGTACTTC